The TCR beta chain described here comes from a study of cytomegalovirus exposure and HLA in healthy donors. Study-level background: Per a later analysis, the approximately 600 first-cohort and more than 100 validation repertoires shared one platform. Broader study findings: TCR beta chains numbering more than 150 were designated cytomegalovirus-associated.

Assay used: immunoSEQ multiplex PCR; TCRdb lists only in-frame clones, some missing. Here the sample spans roughly 280,000 clones, 80% to 90% being singletons. This clone was counted a few times. Antigen: not known. The CDR3 loop spans 15 amino acids. Trimming removed 5 bases at V and 0 bases at J, with 14 bases between. Germline V gives CDR1 SEHNR, CDR2 FQNEAQ (reference sequence). This sequence joins TRBV7-9 and TRBJ2-7, with TRBD1 as a possible D gene (5 bases). The specimen was PBMCs. The TCR originated in a woman aged 18-30 years in good health and CMV-seronegative. CDR3: CASSQDIPSSYEQYF. The CDR3 DNA reads TGTGCCAGCAGCCAGGACATCCCGAGCTCCTACGAGCAGTACTTC.